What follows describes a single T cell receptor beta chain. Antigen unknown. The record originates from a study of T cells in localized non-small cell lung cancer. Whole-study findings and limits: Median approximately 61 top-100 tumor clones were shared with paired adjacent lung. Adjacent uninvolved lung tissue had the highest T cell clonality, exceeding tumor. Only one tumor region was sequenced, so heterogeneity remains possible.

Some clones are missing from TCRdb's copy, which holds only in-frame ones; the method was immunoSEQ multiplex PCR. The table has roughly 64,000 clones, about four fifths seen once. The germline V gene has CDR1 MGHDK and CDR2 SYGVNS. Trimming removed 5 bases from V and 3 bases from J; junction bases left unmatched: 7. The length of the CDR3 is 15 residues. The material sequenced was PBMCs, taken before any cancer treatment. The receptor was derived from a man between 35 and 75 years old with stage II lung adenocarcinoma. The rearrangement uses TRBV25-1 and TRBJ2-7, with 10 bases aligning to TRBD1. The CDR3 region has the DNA TGTGCCAGCAGTCTCTCCGGGACAGGGGTCTACGAGCAGTACTTC. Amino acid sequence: CASSLSGTGVYEQYF.